Presented here are 29 T cell receptor beta chains from one specimen sequenced in a study of cytomegalovirus exposure and HLA in healthy donors. It was with 60 Vbeta and 13 Jbeta primers that the PCR ran. TCRdb's copy holds only in-frame clones and misses some; the assay was immunoSEQ multiplex PCR. This table has 85,000 to 120,000 clones, approximately 80% appearing once. Source material: PBMCs. These receptors originate from a male donor in good health and CMV-seropositive.

This clone was recorded once. This chain uses TRBV5-1 with TRBJ2-5; D gene unclear. The CDR3 runs to 14 residues. Germline loops: CDR1 SGHRS, CDR2 YFSETQ. V was shortened by 5 bases and J by 2 bases, with 13 bases between the two germline ends. CDR3 protein: CASSYSVNQETQYF. CDR3 DNA sequence: TGCGCCAGCAGTTACTCGGTAAATCAAGAGACCCAGTACTTC.

This chain joins TRBV28 and TRBJ1-1, with D possibly being TRBD1 (5 bases). With 3 bases removed from V and 8 bases from J, the gap between germline ends came to 10 bases. The germline gives CDR1 MDHEN, CDR2 SYDVKM. CDR3 length: 12 amino acids. CDR3 protein: CASSFRRAEAFF. CDR3 nucleotides: TGTGCCAGCAGTTTTCGCAGGGCCGAAGCTTTCTTT.

This chain links TRBV28 with TRBJ2-2, with D unresolved. The germline CDR1 and CDR2 sequences are MDHEN and SYDVKM. V was trimmed by 4 bases and J by 5 bases, leaving 26 bases between them. The CDR3 runs 19 residues. The CDR3 is CASSSSPGFLGRVTGELFF. In DNA, the CDR3 is TGTGCCAGCAGTTCCTCCCCCGGGTTTTTGGGTCGGGTGACCGGGGAGCTGTTTTTT.

The CDR3 DNA reads TGTGCCAGCAGTGTAAGACAGGGTGTGGTCGGCTACACCTTC. This translates into CASSVRQGVVGYTF. V usage is TRBV2 and J usage is TRBJ1-2; 7 positions match TRBD1. The CDR3 loop spans 14 amino acids. Losses at the gene ends were 4 bases for V and 8 bases for J; bases not matched to a gene: 10. Germline CDR1 reads SNHLY; CDR2 reads FYNNEI.

The chain links TRBV10-3 to TRBJ2-7; TRBD1 agrees at 8 bases. The CDR3 is 14 amino acids. V dropped 10 bases and J dropped 2; count of bases not matched to a gene: 10. Germline V gene lookup returns CDR1 ENHRY and CDR2 SYGVKD. This chain's CDR3 is CATLDPGQAYEQYF. The CDR3 nucleotides are TGTGCCACCCTGGACCCGGGACAGGCCTACGAGCAGTACTTC.

V gene TRBV7-2 combines with J gene TRBJ1-6, with 9 bases fitting TRBD1. The J segment lost 7 bases and the V segment lost 6 bases, leaving 7 bases of the junction unmatched. CDR1 is SGHTA and CDR2 is FQGNSA in the germline V gene. The CDR3 covers 15 residues. CDR3 sequence (DNA): TGTGCCAGCAGTCCCCCGGGACAGGGAAATTCACCCCTCCACTTT. It specifies CASSPPGQGNSPLHF.

This sequence joins TRBV5-1 and TRBJ2-3; D gene unclear. The CDR3 spans 14 residues. The V and J ends lost 0 bases and 2 bases respectively, with 7 bases between them. Per the germline V gene, CDR1 is SGHRS and CDR2 is YFSETQ. The CDR3: CASSLGLDTDTQYF. CDR3 coding DNA: TGCGCCAGCAGCTTGGGACTCGACACAGATACGCAGTATTTT.

As for this clone: The same CDR3 arises from other DNA sequences in this sample as well. The rearrangement links TRBV27 to TRBJ2-2; perhaps TRBD2 as D (6 bases). CDR3 length equals 14 residues. V lost 3 bases, J lost 5 bases, and 10 bases lay in between. Per the germline V gene, CDR1 is MNHEY and CDR2 is SMNVEV (reference sequence). The CDR3 DNA sequence: TGTGCCAGCAGTTTGGGAGGATGGACCGGGGAGCTGTTTTTT. Translation gives CASSLGGWTGELFF.

J is TRBJ2-3 and V is TRBV28; no clear D gene. The CDR3 covers 15 residues. Germline values: CDR1 MDHEN, CDR2 SYDVKM. V lost 2 bases and J lost 4, with 13 bases in between. DNA for the CDR3: TGTGCCAGCAGTTTAGACATTTCCAGCCCAGATACGCAGTATTTT. Amino acids: CASSLDISSPDTQYF.

The chain links TRBV10-3 to TRBJ2-7; TRBD1 matches at 7 bases. Per germline, CDR1 ENHRY and CDR2 SYGVKD. CDR3 length: 13 amino acids. V trimming: 3 bases; J trimming: 3 bases; junction bases outside the gene matches: 2. The CDR3 reads CAISDPGGYEQYF. In DNA form, the CDR3 reads TGTGCCATCAGTGACCCAGGGGGCTACGAGCAGTACTTC.

This clone was recorded only once. The J gene is TRBJ2-2, the V gene TRBV7-3; D is undetermined. Trimming pared 2 bases from V and 1 base from J, leaving 8 bases between. Germline CDR1 and CDR2: SGHTA and FQGTGA. This CDR3 comprises 15 residues. This CDR3 is CASSLVGLNTGELFF. As DNA, the CDR3 is TGTGCCAGCAGCTTAGTCGGGTTGAACACCGGGGAGCTGTTTTTT.

The CDR3 DNA reads TGTGCCAGCAGTTCTGGAGCGGGAGGCCCATACGAGCAGTACTTC. This translates into CASSSGAGGPYEQYF. This chain links TRBV28 with TRBJ2-7, with TRBD2 identical over 9 bases. J lost 4 bases, V lost 4 bases, and 8 bases had no gene match. The germline gives CDR1 MDHEN, CDR2 SYDVKM. The CDR3 sequence is 15 residues long.

As to this clone: One end of the junction varies from germline; a read error may be responsible. The chain uses TRBV7-7 and TRBJ2-2; 7 bases are shared with TRBD1. The CDR3 extends over 18 amino acids. The V gene's germline CDR1 is SSHAT and CDR2 FNYEAQ (reference sequence). The CDR3 region is CASSLELGTVRSTGELFF. The CDR3 DNA reads as TGTGCTAGCAGCTTAGAGTTAGGGACAGTACGCAGCACCGGGGAGCTGTTTTTT.

J is TRBJ2-7 and V is TRBV7-9, with D possibly being TRBD2 (5 bases). Germline values: CDR1 SEHNR, CDR2 FQNEAQ (reference sequence). V dropped 10 bases and J dropped 1 base, with 14 bases sitting between them. This CDR3 region has 13 residues. Here the CDR3 reads CAIPGSSSYEQYF. DNA of the CDR3: TGTGCCATTCCGGGGTCCAGTTCCTACGAGCAGTACTTC.

This clone was detected a few times. This chain connects TRBV30 to TRBJ2-1; 13 nucleotides match TRBD2. Germline-derived CDR1 and CDR2 are GTSNPN and SVGIG (reference sequence). V was clipped by 0 bases and J by 10 bases; unmatched bases: 6. The CDR3 length is 15 residues. The CDR3 nucleotides read TGTGCCTGGAGTGTGTTAGGGACTAGCGGGGCAGAGCAGTTCTTC. Translating gives CAWSVLGTSGAEQFF. Combining the CDR3 with reference TRBV30 and TRBJ2-1 gives the whole variable domain SQTIHQWPATLVQPVGSPLSLECTVEGTSNPNLYWYRQAAGRGLQLLFYSVGIGQISSEVPQNLSASRPQDRQFILSSKKLLLSDSGFYLCAWSVLGTSGAEQFFGPGTRLTVL.

This chain connects TRBV4-3 to TRBJ1-5, with D possibly TRBD1 on 6 matching bases. The CDR3 contains 15 residues. The germline CDR1 and CDR2 sequences are LGHNA and YSLEER. Trimming removed 4 bases from V and 7 bases from J, with 17 bases in between. The CDR3 region is CASSPRWQGRQPQHF. The CDR3 DNA reads as TGCGCCAGCAGCCCCCGCTGGCAGGGGCGCCAGCCCCAGCATTTT.

The CDR3: CASSSGGVGTEAFF. CDR3 bases: TGTGCCAGTAGCTCCGGAGGGGTGGGGACTGAAGCTTTCTTT. This chain uses TRBV19 with TRBJ1-1; possible D gene TRBD1, 5 bases. The V end lost 6 bases, the J end lost 5 bases, and 16 bases lay between the germline ends. The CDR3 loop spans 14 amino acids. The germline gives CDR1 LNHDA, CDR2 SQIVND (reference sequence). Based on the CDR3 plus reference TRBV19 and TRBJ1-1, the full variable domain is DGGITQSPKYLFRKEGQNVTLSCEQNLNHDAMYWYRQDPGQGLRLIYYSQIVNDFQKGDIAEGYSVSREKKESFPLTVTSAQKNPTAFYLCASSSGGVGTEAFFGQGTRLTVV.

This clone turned up a few times. The V gene is TRBV19, the J gene TRBJ2-3; 12 nucleotides line up with TRBD2. This CDR3 is built from 18 residues. V trimming: 5 bases; J trimming: 4 bases; junction bases outside the gene matches: 13. Germline assignment: CDR1 LNHDA and CDR2 SQIVND (reference sequence). Here the CDR3 DNA reads TGTGCCAGTAGTCCGACTAGCGGGAGATGGGGGACGGCAGATACGCAGTATTTT. It codes for CASSPTSGRWGTADTQYF.

The chain has TRBV7-2 and TRBJ2-1, with 13 bases lining up with TRBD2. CDR3 length: 18 residues. Per the germline V gene, CDR1 is SGHTA and CDR2 is FQGNSA. Trimming took 5 bases from V and 0 from J; bases not matched to a gene: 7. CDR3 sequence (DNA): TGTGCCAGCAGCCAGGGGACTAGCGGGGATAGCTCCTACAATGAGCAGTTCTTC. Translated: CASSQGTSGDSSYNEQFF.

The chain joins TRBV7-9 to TRBJ2-2; D is uncertain. The V and J ends lost 4 bases and 2 bases respectively, with 2 bases between them. Germline loops: CDR1 SEHNR, CDR2 FQNEAQ (reference sequence). CDR3 size: 12 residues. The CDR3 region is CASSSNTGELFF. CDR3 nucleotide sequence: TGTGCCAGCAGCTCAAACACCGGGGAGCTGTTTTTT.

This rearrangement joins TRBV28 to TRBJ2-1; 14 bases match TRBD2. This CDR3 is 15 amino acids long. With V trimmed by 7 bases and J by 9 bases, 8 bases remained unmatched. Germline V gene lookup returns CDR1 MDHEN and CDR2 SYDVKM. The CDR3 coding sequence is TGTGCCAGCATAAAAGGGACTAGCGGGAGCACTGAGCAGTTCTTC. This translates into CASIKGTSGSTEQFF.

The chain links TRBV28 to TRBJ2-5; D is possibly TRBD1 (5 bases). Germline CDR1 and CDR2: MDHEN and SYDVKM. This CDR3 contains 13 residues. V was pared by 5 bases and J by 5 bases, with 12 bases between. The CDR3 DNA sequence: TGTGCCAGCAGTAGCCCAGGGATGGAGACCCAGTACTTC. Protein product: CASSSPGMETQYF.

This clone was detected once. This chain connects TRBV7-2 to TRBJ2-5, with D perhaps matching TRBD1 (5 bases). The V gene's germline CDR1 is SGHTA and CDR2 FQGNSA. Trimming removed 0 bases at V and 4 bases at J, with 12 bases between. CDR3 size: 15 residues. For the CDR3, the DNA is TGTGCCAGCAGCTTAGCGCCCGCAAGGGGAGAGACCCAGTACTTC. It codes for CASSLAPARGETQYF.

The chain couples TRBV7-2 to TRBJ2-7, with TRBD2 identical over 9 bases. The J segment lost 4 bases and the V segment lost 1 base, leaving 2 bases of the junction unmatched. The CDR3 is 14 amino acids. Germline V gives CDR1 SGHTA, CDR2 FQGNSA. The CDR3 loop is CASSLGTSAYEQYF. The CDR3 region has the DNA TGTGCCAGCAGCTTAGGGACTAGCGCGTACGAGCAGTACTTC.

The chain couples TRBV7-9 to TRBJ2-1, with TRBD2 matching 12 bases. Unmatched junction bases numbered 4, after V lost 3 bases and J lost 10 bases. The CDR3 consists of 14 residues. The germline V gene has CDR1 SEHNR and CDR2 FQNEAQ (reference sequence). CDR3 protein: CASSFLGLAGEQFF. The CDR3 DNA reads as TGTGCCAGCAGCTTTCTCGGACTAGCGGGAGAGCAGTTCTTC.

This clone was observed a handful of times. The chain recombines TRBV4-2 with TRBJ1-3; D possibly corresponds to TRBD1 (6 bases). V lost 0 bases, J lost 4 bases, and 19 bases lay in between. The CDR3 runs to 18 residues. The germline CDR1 and CDR2 sequences are LGHNA and YNFKEQ. DNA of the CDR3: TGTGCCAGCAGCCAAGATTCGCCACACAGGGAGGGAGGAAACACCATATATTTT. It specifies CASSQDSPHREGGNTIYF.

The V call is TRBV28, the J call TRBJ2-1, with 12 bases fitting TRBD2. The CDR3 consists of 12 residues. The germline CDR1 and CDR2 sequences are MDHEN and SYDVKM. V gave up 8 bases and J gave up 8 bases; unmatched junction bases: 1. In DNA form, the CDR3 reads TGTGCCAGCGGGACTAGCGGGTATGAGCAGTTCTTC. Its protein is CASGTSGYEQFF.

The chain combines TRBV18 with TRBJ2-7; D possibly corresponds to TRBD1 (6 bases). This CDR3 spans 12 amino acids. The V gene lost 4 bases and the J gene lost 5 bases, with 9 bases spanning the gap. Germline V gene sequence: CDR1 KGHSH, CDR2 LQKENI. The CDR3 is CASSQNRDEQYF. The CDR3 bases are TGTGCCAGCTCACAAAACAGGGACGAGCAGTACTTC.

This clone occurred a few times. The chain carries TRBV2 and TRBJ1-1; D perhaps matches TRBD1 (5 bases). V was cut by 7 bases and J by 1 base, with 7 bases left in between. Germline V lookup: CDR1 SNHLY, CDR2 FYNNEI. The CDR3 is made up of 12 amino acids. The CDR3: CASNTGNTEAFF. The CDR3 DNA is TGTGCCAGCAACACAGGGAACACTGAAGCTTTCTTT. Full variable domain (remainder filled in from reference TRBV2 and TRBJ1-1): EPEVTQTPSHQVTQMGQEVILRCVPISNHLYFYWYRQILGQKVEFLVSFYNNEISEKSEIFDDQFSVERPDGSNFTLKIRSTKLEDSAMYFCASNTGNTEAFFGQGTRLTVV.